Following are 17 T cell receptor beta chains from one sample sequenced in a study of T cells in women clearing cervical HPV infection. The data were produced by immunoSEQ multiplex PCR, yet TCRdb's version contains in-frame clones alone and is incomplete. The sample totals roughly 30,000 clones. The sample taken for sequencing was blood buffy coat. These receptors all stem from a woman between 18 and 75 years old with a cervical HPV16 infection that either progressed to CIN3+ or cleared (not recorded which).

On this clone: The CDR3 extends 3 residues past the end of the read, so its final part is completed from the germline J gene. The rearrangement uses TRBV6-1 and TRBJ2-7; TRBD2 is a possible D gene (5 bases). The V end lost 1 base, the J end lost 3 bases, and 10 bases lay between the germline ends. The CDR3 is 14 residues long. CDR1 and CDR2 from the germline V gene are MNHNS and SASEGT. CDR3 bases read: TGTGCCAGCAGTGAAGTTGCTCGGGGCTACGAG. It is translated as CASSEVARGYE. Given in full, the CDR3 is CASSEVARGYEQYF.

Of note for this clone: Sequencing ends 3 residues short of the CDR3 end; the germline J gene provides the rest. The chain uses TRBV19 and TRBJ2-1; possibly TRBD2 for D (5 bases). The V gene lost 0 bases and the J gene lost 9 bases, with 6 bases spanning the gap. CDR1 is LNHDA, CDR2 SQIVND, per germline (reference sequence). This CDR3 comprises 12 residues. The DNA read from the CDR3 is TGTGCCAGTAGTATAGATCGGGGTGAG. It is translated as CASSIDRGE. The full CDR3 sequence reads CASSIDRGEQFF.

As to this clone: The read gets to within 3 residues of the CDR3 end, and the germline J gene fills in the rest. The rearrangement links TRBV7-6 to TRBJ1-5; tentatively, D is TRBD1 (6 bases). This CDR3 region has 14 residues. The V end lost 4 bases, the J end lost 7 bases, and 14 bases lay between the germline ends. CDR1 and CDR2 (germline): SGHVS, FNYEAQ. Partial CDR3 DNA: TGTGCCAGCAGCTCATACAGGGAGGGGCAGCCC. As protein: CASSSYREGQP. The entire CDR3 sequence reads CASSSYREGQPQHF. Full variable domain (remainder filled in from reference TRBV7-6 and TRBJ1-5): GAGVSQSPRYKVTKRGQDVALRCDPISGHVSLYWYRQALGQGPEFLTYFNYEAQQDKSGLPNDRFSAERPEGSISTLTIQRTEQRDSAMYRCASSSYREGQPQHFGDGTRLSIL.

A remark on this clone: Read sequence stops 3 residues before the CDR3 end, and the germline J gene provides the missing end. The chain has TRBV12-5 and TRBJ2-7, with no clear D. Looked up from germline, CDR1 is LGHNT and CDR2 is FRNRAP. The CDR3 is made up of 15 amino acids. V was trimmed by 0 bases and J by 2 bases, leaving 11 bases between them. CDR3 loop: CASGLVQNGPYEQYF. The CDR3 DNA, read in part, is TGTGCTAGTGGTTTGGTACAAAATGGGCCCTACGAG.

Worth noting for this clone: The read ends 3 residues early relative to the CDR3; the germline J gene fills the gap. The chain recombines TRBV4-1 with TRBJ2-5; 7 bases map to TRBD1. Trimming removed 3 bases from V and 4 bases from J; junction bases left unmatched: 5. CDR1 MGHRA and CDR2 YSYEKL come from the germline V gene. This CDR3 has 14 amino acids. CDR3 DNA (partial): TGCGCCAGCAGCCAGGGGGACAGTAGAGAGACC. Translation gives CASSQGDSRET. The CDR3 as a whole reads CASSQGDSRETQYF.

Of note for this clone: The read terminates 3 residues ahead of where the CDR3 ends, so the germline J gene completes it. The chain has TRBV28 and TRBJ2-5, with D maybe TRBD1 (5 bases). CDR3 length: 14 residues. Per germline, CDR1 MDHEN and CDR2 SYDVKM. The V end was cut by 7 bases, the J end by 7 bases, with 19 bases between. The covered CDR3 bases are TGTGCCAGCACCACAGGATACAGGTCCCGGACC. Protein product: CASTTGYRSRT. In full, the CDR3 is CASTTGYRSRTQYF. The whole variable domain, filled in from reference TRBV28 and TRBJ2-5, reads DVKVTQSSRYLVKRTGEKVFLECVQDMDHENMFWYRQDPGLGLRLIYFSYDVKMKEKGDIPEGYSVSREKKERFSLILESASTNQTSMYLCASTTGYRSRTQYFGPGTRLLVL.

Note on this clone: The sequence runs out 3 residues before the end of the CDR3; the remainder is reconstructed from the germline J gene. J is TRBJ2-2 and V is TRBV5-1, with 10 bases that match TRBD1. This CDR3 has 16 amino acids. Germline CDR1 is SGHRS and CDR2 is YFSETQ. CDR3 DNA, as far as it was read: TGCGCCAGCGCCCGGGACAGGGGCCAATTGACCAACGTG. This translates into CASARDRGQLTNV. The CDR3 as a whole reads CASARDRGQLTNVLFF.

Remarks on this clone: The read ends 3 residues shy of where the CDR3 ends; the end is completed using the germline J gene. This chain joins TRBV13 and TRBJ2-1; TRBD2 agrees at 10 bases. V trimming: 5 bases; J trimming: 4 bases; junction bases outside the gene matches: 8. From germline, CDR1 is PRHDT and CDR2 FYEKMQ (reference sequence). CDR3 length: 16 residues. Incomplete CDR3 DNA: TGTGCCAGCAGCACTCTAGCGGGAGTGTCTTACAATGAG. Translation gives CASSTLAGVSYNE. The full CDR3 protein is CASSTLAGVSYNEQFF.

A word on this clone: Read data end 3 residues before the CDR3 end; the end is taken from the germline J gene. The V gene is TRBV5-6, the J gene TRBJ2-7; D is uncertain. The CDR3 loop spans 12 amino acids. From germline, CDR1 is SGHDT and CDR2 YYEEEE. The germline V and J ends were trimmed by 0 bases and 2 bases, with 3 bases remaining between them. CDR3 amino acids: CASSLGAYEQYF. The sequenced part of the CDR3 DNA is TGTGCCAGCAGCTTGGGCGCCTACGAG.

Incomplete CDR3 DNA: TGCAGCGTTGAAGATCCCGAGGGAGGGGCAATCTCCAATGAG. It codes for CSVEDPEGGAISNE. The CDR3 in its entirety is CSVEDPEGGAISNEQFF. J is TRBJ2-1 and V is TRBV29-1; TRBD2 matches at 7 bases. The read finishes 3 residues shy of the CDR3 end, and the germline J gene is used to complete it. This CDR3 has 17 residues. Germline lookup yields CDR1 SQVTM and CDR2 ANQGSEA. The V gene end was trimmed by 0 bases and the J gene end by 6 bases; junction bases not matched to a gene: 14.

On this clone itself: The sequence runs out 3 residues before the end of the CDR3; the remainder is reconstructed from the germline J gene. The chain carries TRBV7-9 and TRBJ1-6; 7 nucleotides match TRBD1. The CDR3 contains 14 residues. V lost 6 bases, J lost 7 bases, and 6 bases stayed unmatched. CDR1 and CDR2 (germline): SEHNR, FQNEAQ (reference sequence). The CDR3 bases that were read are TGTGCCAGCAGAACCCAGGGGGGAAATTCACCC. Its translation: CASRTQGGNSP. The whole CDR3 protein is CASRTQGGNSPLHF.

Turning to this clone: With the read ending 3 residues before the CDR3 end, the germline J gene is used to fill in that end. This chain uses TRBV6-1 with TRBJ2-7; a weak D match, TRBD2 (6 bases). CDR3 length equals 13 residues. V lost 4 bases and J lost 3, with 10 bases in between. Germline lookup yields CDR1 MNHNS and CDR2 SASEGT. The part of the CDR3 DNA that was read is TGTGCCAGCAGTGTCCGGGACTTCTACGAG. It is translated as CASSVRDFYE. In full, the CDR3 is CASSVRDFYEQYF.

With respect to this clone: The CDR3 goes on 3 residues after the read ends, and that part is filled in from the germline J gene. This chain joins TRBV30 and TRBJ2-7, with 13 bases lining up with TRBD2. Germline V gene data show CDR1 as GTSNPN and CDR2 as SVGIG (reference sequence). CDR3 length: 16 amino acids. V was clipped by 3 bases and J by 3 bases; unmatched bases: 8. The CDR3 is CAWRDILAGGGYEQYF. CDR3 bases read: TGTGCCTGGAGGGACATACTAGCGGGAGGGGGCTACGAG. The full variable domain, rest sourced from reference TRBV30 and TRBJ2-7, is SQTIHQWPATLVQPVGSPLSLECTVEGTSNPNLYWYRQAAGRGLQLLFYSVGIGQISSEVPQNLSASRPQDRQFILSSKKLLLSDSGFYLCAWRDILAGGGYEQYFGPGTRLTVT.

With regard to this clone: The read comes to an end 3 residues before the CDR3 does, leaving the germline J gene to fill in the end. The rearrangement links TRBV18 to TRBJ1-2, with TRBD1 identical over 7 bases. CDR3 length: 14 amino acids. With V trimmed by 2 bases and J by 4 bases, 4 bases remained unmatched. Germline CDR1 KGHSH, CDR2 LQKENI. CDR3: CASSPTQGVYGYTF. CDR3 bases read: TGTGCCAGCTCACCAACTCAGGGGGTCTATGGC.

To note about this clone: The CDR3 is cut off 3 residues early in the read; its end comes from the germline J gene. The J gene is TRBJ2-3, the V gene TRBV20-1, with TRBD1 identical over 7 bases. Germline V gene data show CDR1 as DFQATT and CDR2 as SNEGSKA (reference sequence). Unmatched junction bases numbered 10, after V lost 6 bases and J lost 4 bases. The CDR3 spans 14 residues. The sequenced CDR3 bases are TGCAGTGCGCCGCTTTCCAGGGGGTCAGATACG. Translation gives CSAPLSRGSDT. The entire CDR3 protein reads CSAPLSRGSDTQYF.

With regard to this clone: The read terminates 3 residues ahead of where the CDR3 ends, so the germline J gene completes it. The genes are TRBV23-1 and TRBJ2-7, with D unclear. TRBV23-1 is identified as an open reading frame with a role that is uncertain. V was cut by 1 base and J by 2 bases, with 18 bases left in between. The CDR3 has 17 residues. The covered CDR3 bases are TGCGCCAGCAGTCAATTTAGGTTTAGGGCAGAAACCTACGAG. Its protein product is CASSQFRFRAETYE. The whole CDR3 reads CASSQFRFRAETYEQYF.

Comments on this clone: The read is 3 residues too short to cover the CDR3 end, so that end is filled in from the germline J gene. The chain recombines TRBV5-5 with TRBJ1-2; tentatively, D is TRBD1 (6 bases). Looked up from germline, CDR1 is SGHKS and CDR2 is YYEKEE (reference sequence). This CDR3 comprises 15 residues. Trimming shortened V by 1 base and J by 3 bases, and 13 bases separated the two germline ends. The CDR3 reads CASSLTEGVYYGYTF. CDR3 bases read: TGTGCCAGCAGCTTGACCGAGGGGGTTTACTATGGC.